Shown below are 3 T cell receptor beta chains from a single sample sequenced in a study of CD8+ T cells in alopecia areata. Reverse transcription of extracted RNA yielded cDNA, which provided the sequencing template. This table comes from immunoSEQ multiplex PCR, and its TCRdb copy is limited to in-frame clones, with some not included. Of more than 200,000 clones listed, 65% to 70% are singletons. Sample: CD4+ T cells sorted from blood, taken at week 0. Receptor source: a human donor with alopecia areata.

The chain employs TRBV5-1 and TRBJ2-2; D perhaps matches TRBD2 (5 bases). CDR3 length: 16 amino acids. Trimming removed 4 bases from V and 5 bases from J, with 18 bases in between. Germline-derived CDR1 and CDR2 are SGHRS and YFSETQ. The CDR3 region is CASSVMPGIRTGELFF. CDR3 sequence (DNA): TGCGCCAGCAGCGTCATGCCGGGGATTAGAACCGGGGAGCTGTTTTTT.

The genes are TRBV2 and TRBJ1-1; 7 bases line up with TRBD1. Germline V gene data show CDR1 as SNHLY and CDR2 as FYNNEI. The CDR3 consists of 14 residues. V dropped 5 bases and J dropped 5; count of bases not matched to a gene: 8. The CDR3 DNA sequence: TGTGCCAGCAGTCCCTCGACAGGGTCAACTGAAGCTTTCTTT. It is translated as CASSPSTGSTEAFF. The variable domain in full, completed from reference TRBV2 and TRBJ1-1, reads EPEVTQTPSHQVTQMGQEVILRCVPISNHLYFYWYRQILGQKVEFLVSFYNNEISEKSEIFDDQFSVERPDGSNFTLKIRSTKLEDSAMYFCASSPSTGSTEAFFGQGTRLTVV.

V usage is TRBV7-2 and J usage is TRBJ2-7; maybe TRBD2 (5 bases). Trimming took 1 base from V and 2 from J, leaving 9 bases between them. Germline assignment: CDR1 SGHTA and CDR2 FQGNSA. The CDR3 is made up of 14 amino acids. DNA of the CDR3: TGTGCCAGCAGCTTAGGTCGGGATACCTACGAGCAGTACTTC. Protein product: CASSLGRDTYEQYF.